Shown below are 18 T cell receptor beta chains from a single sample sequenced in a study of vaccination and CD4 T cells after COVID-19. These receptors have no known antigen. With the Oncomine TCR Beta short-read assay, DNA from cultured CD4+ T cells was sequenced. TCRdb reprocessed the PCR reads via MiXCR and lists one record per CDR3 protein. Among around 10,000 distinct CDR3 sequences, roughly three fifths were seen once, and the ten largest hold about 24%. Treatment in this sample: approximately 11-day PBMC culture with coronavirus spike peptide pools or control peptides (ViraFEST assay). Sequencing was performed on CD4+ T cells from blood, cultured in vitro. These receptors were taken from a human donor who had recovered from COVID-19.

This clonotype was observed a few times. The chain uses TRBV20-1 and TRBJ2-1, with TRBD2 matching 8 bases. Germline V gives CDR1 DFQATT, CDR2 SNEGSKA (reference sequence). Germline trimming cut 7 bases from V and 0 bases from J; bases unmatched to any gene: 5. The CDR3 is 14 amino acids. The CDR3: CSELSGSSYNEQFF. CDR3 nucleotide sequence: TGCAGTGAGTTAAGCGGGAGCTCCTACAATGAGCAGTTCTTC.

In its sample, this clonotype was seen a few times. This chain links TRBV28 with TRBJ1-5, with D unresolved. Looked up from germline, CDR1 is MDHEN and CDR2 is SYDVKM. CDR3 size: 16 residues. The V end lost 4 bases, the J end lost 2 bases, and 15 bases lay between the germline ends. CDR3 coding DNA: TGTGCCAGCAGTTCTTCAACCGGACGGGGCAATCAGCCCCAGCATTTT. Translation: CASSSSTGRGNQPQHF.

This chain connects TRBV12-3 or TRBV12-4 to TRBJ2-2; no clear D. Trimming stripped 3 bases from V and 0 bases from J, with 8 bases between. The CDR3 extends over 15 amino acids. CDR3 protein: CASSFRAANTGELFF. The CDR3 DNA reads TGTGCCAGCAGTTTTAGGGCAGCGAACACCGGGGAGCTGTTTTTT.

This clonotype has just a few counts. CDR3 DNA: TGCAGTGCTAGAGTCGAGGGCGCGAGGACTGAAGCTTTCTTT. This translates into CSARVEGARTEAFF. The V and J genes are TRBV20-1 and TRBJ1-1; D unresolved. Germline V gene lookup returns CDR1 DFQATT and CDR2 SNEGSKA (reference sequence). The CDR3 sequence is 14 residues long. Trimming took off 1 base at V and 5 bases at J, with 14 bases between the two ends.

This chain uses TRBV10-1 with TRBJ1-5; D is uncertain. This CDR3 has 12 amino acids. The ends were cut back, 7 bases at V and 6 bases at J, with 10 bases in the middle. The germline V gene encodes CDR1 WNHNN and CDR2 SYGVQD (reference sequence). The DNA of the CDR3 is TGCGCCAGCAACGCCCCCCTTCAGCCCCAGCATTTT. Its protein product is CASNAPLQPQHF.

This chain links TRBV20-1 with TRBJ2-7; D is undetermined. Germline CDR1 DFQATT, CDR2 SNEGSKA (reference sequence). The CDR3 has 14 residues. V was clipped by 2 bases and J by 4 bases, with 15 bases between them. CDR3 bases: TGCAGTGCTAGAAGCAGCCCTTCGGCTTACGAGCAGTACTTC. It is translated as CSARSSPSAYEQYF.

The V and J genes are TRBV7-3 and TRBJ2-2; 8 nucleotides match TRBD1. The CDR3 has 13 amino acids. V trimming: 10 bases; J trimming: 7 bases; junction bases outside the gene matches: 8. Germline CDR1 is SGHTA and CDR2 is FQGTGA. The CDR3 region is CATRTGSSGELFF. The DNA for the CDR3 is TGTGCCACCAGGACAGGGTCGAGCGGGGAGCTGTTTTTT.

This clonotype was observed a few times. The chain employs TRBV20-1 and TRBJ1-5; D gene uncertain. Germline assignment: CDR1 DFQATT and CDR2 SNEGSKA (reference sequence). V lost 3 bases, J lost 2 bases, and 14 bases lay in between. The CDR3 has 15 residues. Here the CDR3 DNA reads TGCAGTGCTAGGGCCAGCTTGGAGGGCAATCAGCCCCAGCATTTT. Translated: CSARASLEGNQPQHF.

This chain joins TRBV6-4 and TRBJ2-1; 7 nucleotides line up with TRBD1. CDR1 MRHNA and CDR2 SNTAGT come from the germline V gene. The CDR3 length is 14 residues. Trimming at V came to 0 bases and at J to 5 bases, leaving 1 base not matched to a gene. In DNA form, the CDR3 reads TGTGCCAGCAGTGACTCGACAGGGCACAATGAGCAGTTCTTC. This encodes CASSDSTGHNEQFF.

This rearrangement joins TRBV11-3 to TRBJ2-2; 8 bases fit TRBD2. This CDR3 contains 16 residues. V gave up 2 bases and J gave up 5 bases; unmatched junction bases: 7. Germline values: CDR1 SGHNT, CDR2 YENEEA. CDR3 nucleotides: TGTGCCAGCAGCTTACGGACTAGCCACGATACCGGGGAGCTGTTTTTT. Translating it yields CASSLRTSHDTGELFF.

The chain uses TRBV7-2 and TRBJ2-3; 14 nucleotides agree with TRBD2. CDR1 and CDR2 (germline): SGHTA, FQGNSA. V shed 2 bases and J 5 bases; nucleotides not matched to a gene: 6. The CDR3 has 17 amino acids. CDR3 DNA sequence: TGTGCCAGCAGCTTACGGACTAGCGGGAGGTCGAAAGATACGCAGTATTTT. Protein sequence: CASSLRTSGRSKDTQYF.

The chain combines TRBV5-1 with TRBJ2-1; 7 bases agree with TRBD2. With 3 bases clipped from V and 1 base from J, the junction kept 7 bases outside the gene matches. Germline V lookup: CDR1 SGHRS, CDR2 YFSETQ. This CDR3 contains 16 residues. The CDR3 loop is CASSYDQLASYNEQFF. Here the CDR3 DNA reads TGCGCCAGCAGCTATGACCAACTAGCGTCCTACAATGAGCAGTTCTTC.

This clonotype was seen a single time. The chain carries TRBV2 and TRBJ2-7; D perhaps matches TRBD2 (5 bases). This CDR3 contains 14 residues. Germline V gives CDR1 SNHLY, CDR2 FYNNEI. The V gene lost 9 bases and the J gene lost 0 bases, with 15 bases spanning the gap. The DNA for the CDR3 is TGTGCCAGTTCCTCCCGGGGAAGCTCCTACGAGCAGTACTTC. As protein: CASSSRGSSYEQYF.

This clonotype was seen a single time. The genes are TRBV7-2 and TRBJ2-5, with D uncertain. This CDR3 spans 13 amino acids. The V and J ends lost 3 bases and 5 bases respectively, with 10 bases between them. CDR1 SGHTA and CDR2 FQGNSA come from the germline V gene. The CDR3 nucleotides read TGTGCCAGCAGCTTTTACAAGGAGGAGACCCAGTACTTC. Protein: CASSFYKEETQYF. The whole variable domain, remainder taken from reference TRBV7-2 and TRBJ2-5, is GAGVSQSPSNKVTEKGKDVELRCDPISGHTALYWYRQSLGQGLEFLIYFQGNSAPDKSGLPSDRFSAERTGGSVSTLTIQRTQQEDSAVYLCASSFYKEETQYFGPGTRLLVL.

This clonotype was picked up a small number of times. The chain combines TRBV4-1 with TRBJ2-3, with D possibly matching TRBD1 (6 bases). The V gene's germline CDR1 is MGHRA and CDR2 YSYEKL. V lost 9 bases, J lost 0 bases, and 16 bases lay in between. The CDR3 sequence is 15 residues long. Here the CDR3 DNA reads TGCGCCAGTAAAGCGAACAGGGTTAGCACAGATACGCAGTATTTT. Translating it yields CASKANRVSTDTQYF.

This rearrangement joins TRBV28 to TRBJ2-2; 9 bases agree with TRBD1. The CDR3 has 13 amino acids. The V segment lost 8 bases and the J segment 7 bases; nucleotides outside the gene matches: 5. Germline V gene sequence: CDR1 MDHEN, CDR2 SYDVKM. The CDR3 sequence: CASWDRESGELFF. The CDR3 DNA reads TGTGCCAGCTGGGACAGGGAAAGCGGGGAGCTGTTTTTT.

The chain joins TRBV20-1 to TRBJ2-3; the D gene is possibly TRBD2 (6 bases). Germline V lookup: CDR1 DFQATT, CDR2 SNEGSKA (reference sequence). Trimming cost V 3 bases and J 6 bases, with 16 bases left between them. This CDR3 has 14 amino acids. For the CDR3, the DNA is TGCAGTGCTAGTGCGGCGGGACCGAGCGATACGCAGTATTTT. Its protein is CSASAAGPSDTQYF.

The rearrangement uses TRBV10-3 and TRBJ2-1, with TRBD1 matching over 9 bases. Unmatched junction bases numbered 6, after V lost 6 bases and J lost 3 bases. CDR3 length: 15 amino acids. Per germline, CDR1 ENHRY and CDR2 SYGVKD. The CDR3 DNA follows: TGTGCCATCAGACCTGGGACAGGGAACTACAATGAGCAGTTCTTC. Its translation: CAIRPGTGNYNEQFF.